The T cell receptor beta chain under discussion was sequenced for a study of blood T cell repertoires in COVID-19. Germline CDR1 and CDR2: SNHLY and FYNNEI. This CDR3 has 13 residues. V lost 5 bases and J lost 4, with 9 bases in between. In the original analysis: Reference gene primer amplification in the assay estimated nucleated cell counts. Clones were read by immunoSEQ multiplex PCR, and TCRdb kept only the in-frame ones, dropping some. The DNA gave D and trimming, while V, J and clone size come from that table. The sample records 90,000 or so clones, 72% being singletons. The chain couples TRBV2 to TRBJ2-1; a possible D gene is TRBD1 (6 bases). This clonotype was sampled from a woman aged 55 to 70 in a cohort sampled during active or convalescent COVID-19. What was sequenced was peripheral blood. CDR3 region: CASSPGQYNEQFF. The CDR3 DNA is TGTGCCAGCAGTCCTGGACAGTACAATGAGCAGTTCTTC.